This paragraph covers one TCR beta chain sequence. The entry originates in a study of glioma-infiltrating T cells after dendritic cell vaccination. Across the study: Three intradermal dendritic cell vaccine injections were given every two weeks.

Repertoires were generated with immunoSEQ multiplex PCR, while TCRdb's copy carries only in-frame clones and drops some. Here the sample spans about 67,000 clones, about 86% being singletons. The CDR3 length is 15 residues. The V gene's germline CDR1 is MNHEY and CDR2 SVGAGI. V lost 0 bases and J lost 2, with 8 bases in between. This chain joins TRBV6-5 and TRBJ1-3, with D uncertain. This receptor was identified in a human donor with glioblastoma. The sample was blood, taken before dendritic cell vaccination. The CDR3 sequence: CASSYSEGTGNTIYF. The CDR3, as DNA: TGTGCCAGCAGTTACTCGGAGGGAACTGGAAACACCATATATTTT.